The source of this T cell receptor (beta chain) is a study of PD-1 blockade in classical Hodgkin lymphoma. Regarding the study as a whole: Repertoire difference causes, possibly disease activity or prior therapy, remain undefined.

Regarding this clone: Its antigen is unknown.

Brentuximab vedotin exposure varied, and every patient relapsed after autologous stem cell transplantation. Libraries were prepared by immunoSEQ multiplex PCR; TCRdb keeps only in-frame clonotypes and omits some of them. Seen here are approximately 99,000 clones, roughly 87% observed once, and the top ten hold 20%. Germline V gives CDR1 GTSNPN, CDR2 SVGIG (reference sequence). V lost 0 bases to trimming and J lost 2 bases, with 9 bases between them. The CDR3 has 14 residues. The chain carries TRBV30 and TRBJ2-3, with D perhaps matching TRBD1 (5 bases). The sequenced sample was peripheral blood mononuclear cells (PBMCs), obtained before the second cycle of nivolumab. The clonotype comes from a human donor with classical Hodgkin lymphoma. The CDR3 nucleotides are TGTGCCTGGAGTGTAACACAGGTCACAGATACGCAGTATTTT. This codes for CAWSVTQVTDTQYF.